This passage covers 18 T cell receptor beta chains from one sample sequenced in a study of shared clonotypes between healthy human individuals. The protocol was immunoSEQ multiplex PCR, while the TCRdb copy is restricted to in-frame clones and leaves out a portion. The profile shows 2 million to 2.5 million clones, roughly 93% of them singletons. Input material: naive CD4+ T cells from PBMCs. The sample's subset: CD45RA+ positively selected. The receptors originated from a man between 18 and 29 years old in good health. Some clones in this sample may be carry-over from other donors' samples.

About this clone itself: Other DNA variants within this sample encode the same CDR3. This sequence joins TRBV7-2 and TRBJ2-2; D unclear. The CDR3 covers 12 residues. CDR1 and CDR2 (germline): SGHTA, FQGNSA. V was cut by 1 base and J by 8 bases, with 5 bases left in between. This chain's CDR3 is CASSLVGGELFF. The CDR3 nucleotides are TGTGCCAGCAGCTTAGTAGGAGGGGAGCTGTTTTTT.

The rearrangement uses TRBV7-2 and TRBJ2-7; D gene uncertain. The CDR3 sequence is 15 residues long. Germline CDR1 SGHTA, CDR2 FQGNSA. V shed 0 bases and J shed 6 bases, with 15 bases lying between them. CDR3 DNA sequence: TGTGCCAGCAGCTTAGCTAGGGCCTCCGCCCTCGAGCAGTACTTC. Translating it yields CASSLARASALEQYF. Combining the CDR3 with reference TRBV7-2 and TRBJ2-7 gives the whole variable domain GAGVSQSPSNKVTEKGKDVELRCDPISGHTALYWYRQSLGQGLEFLIYFQGNSAPDKSGLPSDRFSAERTGGSVSTLTIQRTQQEDSAVYLCASSLARASALEQYFGPGTRLTVT.

The CDR3 nucleotides read TGTGCCAGCAGCTTTCCCGGGGCAGAGCAGTACTTC. This encodes CASSFPGAEQYF. The chain uses TRBV5-6 and TRBJ2-7; D possibly uses TRBD1 or TRBD2 (5 bases each). Germline V lookup: CDR1 SGHDT, CDR2 YYEEEE. V gave up 2 bases and J gave up 7 bases, with 10 bases separating them. This CDR3 contains 12 residues.

The chain uses TRBV5-4 and TRBJ2-5; 11 positions match TRBD2. The CDR3 sequence is 17 residues long. From germline, CDR1 is SGHNT and CDR2 YYREEE (reference sequence). Unmatched junction bases numbered 8, after V lost 4 bases and J lost 0 bases. CDR3 loop: CASSLGLAGGNQETQYF. The CDR3 DNA reads TGTGCCAGCAGCCTCGGCCTAGCGGGAGGAAACCAAGAGACCCAGTACTTC.

The V gene is TRBV2, the J gene TRBJ2-7; 8 bases fit TRBD2. There are 14 residues in the CDR3. Germline V gene lookup returns CDR1 SNHLY and CDR2 FYNNEI. After removal of 6 bases from V and 6 bases from J, the junction contained 10 bases not matched to a gene. This CDR3 is CASSAGTRSGEQYF. The CDR3 DNA follows: TGTGCCAGCAGCGCCGGGACTAGATCGGGCGAGCAGTACTTC.

This chain joins TRBV27 and TRBJ1-5; 7 bases map to TRBD1. CDR1 is MNHEY, CDR2 SMNVEV, per germline (reference sequence). This CDR3 has 14 residues. J was trimmed by 6 bases and V by 6 bases; bases with no gene match: 8. In nucleotides, the CDR3 is TGTGCCAGCAGCCAGACAGGGAGAAGTCAGCCCCAGCATTTT. It yields the protein CASSQTGRSQPQHF.

The gene calls are TRBV7-9 and TRBJ2-3, with D possibly being TRBD2 (6 bases). The ends were cut back, 8 bases at V and 0 bases at J, with 6 bases in the middle. The germline V gene has CDR1 SEHNR and CDR2 FQNEAQ (reference sequence). The CDR3 spans 12 residues. The chain's CDR3 is CASGTSTDTQYF. The CDR3 nucleotides are TGTGCCAGCGGGACTAGCACAGATACGCAGTATTTT.

The chain combines TRBV27 with TRBJ1-2, with D hard to call. Germline assignment: CDR1 MNHEY and CDR2 SMNVEV (reference sequence). V was shortened by 2 bases and J by 6 bases, with 10 bases between the two germline ends. The CDR3 extends over 13 amino acids. CDR3: CASSLIYGDGYTF. CDR3 nucleotide sequence: TGTGCCAGCAGTTTAATCTATGGGGATGGCTACACCTTC.

This rearrangement joins TRBV30 to TRBJ2-2, with unresolved D. The CDR3 extends over 17 amino acids. CDR1 GTSNPN and CDR2 SVGIG come from the germline V gene (reference sequence). The V gene lost 4 bases and the J gene lost 5 bases, with 23 bases spanning the gap. The CDR3 spells CAWNFQPPTVRTGELFF. The CDR3 coding sequence is TGTGCCTGGAATTTCCAACCTCCAACCGTAAGGACCGGGGAGCTGTTTTTT.

The V and J genes are TRBV10-1 and TRBJ1-4; D is possibly TRBD1 (5 bases). V dropped 5 bases and J dropped 4 bases, with 17 bases sitting between them. The CDR3 sequence is 16 residues long. Germline V gene sequence: CDR1 WNHNN, CDR2 SYGVQD (reference sequence). DNA for the CDR3: TGCGCCAGCAGTTTAAACCCTGGGGGATATAATGAAAAACTGTTTTTT. It codes for CASSLNPGGYNEKLFF.

The chain combines TRBV28 with TRBJ1-5; no clear D. Trimming pared 7 bases from V and 2 bases from J, leaving 12 bases between. Germline V gene lookup returns CDR1 MDHEN and CDR2 SYDVKM. CDR3 size: 14 residues. This chain's CDR3 is CASTGWEGNQPQHF. The CDR3 DNA sequence: TGTGCCAGCACCGGGTGGGAGGGCAATCAGCCCCAGCATTTT. Based on the CDR3 plus reference TRBV28 and TRBJ1-5, the full variable domain is DVKVTQSSRYLVKRTGEKVFLECVQDMDHENMFWYRQDPGLGLRLIYFSYDVKMKEKGDIPEGYSVSREKKERFSLILESASTNQTSMYLCASTGWEGNQPQHFGDGTRLSIL.

The CDR3 region is CASQPGHSGNTIYF. DNA of the CDR3: TGTGCCTCCCAGCCTGGGCACTCTGGAAACACCATATATTTT. The chain has TRBV28 and TRBJ1-3; D is undetermined. V gave up 11 bases and J gave up 0 bases, with 14 bases separating them. CDR3 size: 14 residues. Germline loops: CDR1 MDHEN, CDR2 SYDVKM.

This rearrangement joins TRBV5-1 to TRBJ2-1; 11 bases align to TRBD2. CDR1 is SGHRS, CDR2 YFSETQ, per germline. V lost 3 bases and J lost 8; bases outside the gene matches: 13. There are 17 residues in the CDR3. This chain's CDR3 is CASSWGLAGGPADEQFF. CDR3 coding DNA: TGCGCCAGCAGCTGGGGATTAGCGGGAGGGCCTGCAGATGAGCAGTTCTTC.

The J gene is TRBJ1-2, the V gene TRBV4-1; TRBD1 might be the D (5 bases). Looked up from germline, CDR1 is MGHRA and CDR2 is YSYEKL. CDR3 size: 16 residues. Trimming cost V 1 base and J 4 bases, with 16 bases left between them. CDR3 DNA: TGCGCCAGCAGCCAAGTAGGGTCAGGGCCTCGCTATGGCTACACCTTC. It translates to CASSQVGSGPRYGYTF.

The chain couples TRBV28 to TRBJ2-6; 8 bases are shared with TRBD2. This CDR3 comprises 16 residues. Germline loops: CDR1 MDHEN, CDR2 SYDVKM. Unmatched junction bases numbered 4, after V lost 5 bases and J lost 1 base. CDR3 sequence: CASSSGSVSGANVLTF. CDR3 nucleotide sequence: TGTGCCAGCAGTAGCGGGAGTGTTTCTGGGGCCAACGTCCTGACTTTC.

The CDR3 coding sequence is TGTGCCAGCAGTTTGATTAGTCTGGGGAACACTGAAGCTTTCTTT. Amino acid sequence: CASSLISLGNTEAFF. The J gene is TRBJ1-1, the V gene TRBV28; D unresolved. The CDR3 is 15 amino acids. Germline V gene lookup returns CDR1 MDHEN and CDR2 SYDVKM. V dropped 3 bases and J dropped 1 base, with 12 bases sitting between them. The full variable domain, in which reference TRBV28 and TRBJ1-1 provide the parts outside the CDR3, is DVKVTQSSRYLVKRTGEKVFLECVQDMDHENMFWYRQDPGLGLRLIYFSYDVKMKEKGDIPEGYSVSREKKERFSLILESASTNQTSMYLCASSLISLGNTEAFFGQGTRLTVV.

The V gene is TRBV5-1, the J gene TRBJ2-1; 10 nucleotides match TRBD2. V shed 4 bases, J shed 6 bases, and the junction held 7 bases outside the gene matches. The CDR3 totals 15 residues. Germline CDR1 SGHRS, CDR2 YFSETQ. The CDR3 here is CASSLTLAGVNEQFF. The CDR3 DNA follows: TGCGCCAGCAGCCTAACGCTAGCGGGAGTCAATGAGCAGTTCTTC. The variable domain in full, completed from reference TRBV5-1 and TRBJ2-1, reads KAGVTQTPRYLIKTRGQQVTLSCSPISGHRSVSWYQQTPGQGLQFLFEYFSETQRNKGNFPGRFSGRQFSNSRSEMNVSTLELGDSALYLCASSLTLAGVNEQFFGPGTRLTVL.

This chain connects TRBV7-3 to TRBJ2-1; 15 bases are a match to TRBD2. The CDR3 extends over 16 amino acids. Per the germline V gene, CDR1 is SGHTA and CDR2 is FQGTGA. The V and J ends lost 5 bases and 6 bases, in that order; junction bases with no gene match: 5. CDR3 sequence reads: CASSAAGLAGGNEQFF. The CDR3 DNA sequence: TGTGCCAGCAGCGCCGCGGGACTAGCGGGAGGCAATGAGCAGTTCTTC. The whole variable domain, filled in from reference TRBV7-3 and TRBJ2-1, reads GAGVSQTPSNKVTEKGKYVELRCDPISGHTALYWYRQSLGQGPEFLIYFQGTGAADDSGLPNDRFFAVRPEGSVSTLKIQRTERGDSAVYLCASSAAGLAGGNEQFFGPGTRLTVL.